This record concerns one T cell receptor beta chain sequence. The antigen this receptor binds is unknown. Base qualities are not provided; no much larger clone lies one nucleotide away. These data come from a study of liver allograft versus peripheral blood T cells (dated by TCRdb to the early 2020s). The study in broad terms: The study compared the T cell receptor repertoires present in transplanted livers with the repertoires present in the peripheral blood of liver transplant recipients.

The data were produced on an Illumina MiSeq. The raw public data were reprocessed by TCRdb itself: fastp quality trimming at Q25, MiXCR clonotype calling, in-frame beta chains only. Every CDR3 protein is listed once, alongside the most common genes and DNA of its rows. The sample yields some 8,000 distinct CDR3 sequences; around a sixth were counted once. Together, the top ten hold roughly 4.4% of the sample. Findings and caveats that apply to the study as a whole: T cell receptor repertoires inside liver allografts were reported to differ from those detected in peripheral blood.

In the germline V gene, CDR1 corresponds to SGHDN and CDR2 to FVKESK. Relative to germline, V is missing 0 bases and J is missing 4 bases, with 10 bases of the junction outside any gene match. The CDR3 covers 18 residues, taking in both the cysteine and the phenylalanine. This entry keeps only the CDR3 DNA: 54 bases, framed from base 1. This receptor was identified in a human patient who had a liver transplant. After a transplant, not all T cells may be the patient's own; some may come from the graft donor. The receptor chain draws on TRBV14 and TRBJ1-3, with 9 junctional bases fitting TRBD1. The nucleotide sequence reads TGTGCCAGCAGCCAAGATCGTCTAGGGACAGGGTACGGAAACACCATATATTTT. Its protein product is CASSQDRLGTGYGNTIYF.